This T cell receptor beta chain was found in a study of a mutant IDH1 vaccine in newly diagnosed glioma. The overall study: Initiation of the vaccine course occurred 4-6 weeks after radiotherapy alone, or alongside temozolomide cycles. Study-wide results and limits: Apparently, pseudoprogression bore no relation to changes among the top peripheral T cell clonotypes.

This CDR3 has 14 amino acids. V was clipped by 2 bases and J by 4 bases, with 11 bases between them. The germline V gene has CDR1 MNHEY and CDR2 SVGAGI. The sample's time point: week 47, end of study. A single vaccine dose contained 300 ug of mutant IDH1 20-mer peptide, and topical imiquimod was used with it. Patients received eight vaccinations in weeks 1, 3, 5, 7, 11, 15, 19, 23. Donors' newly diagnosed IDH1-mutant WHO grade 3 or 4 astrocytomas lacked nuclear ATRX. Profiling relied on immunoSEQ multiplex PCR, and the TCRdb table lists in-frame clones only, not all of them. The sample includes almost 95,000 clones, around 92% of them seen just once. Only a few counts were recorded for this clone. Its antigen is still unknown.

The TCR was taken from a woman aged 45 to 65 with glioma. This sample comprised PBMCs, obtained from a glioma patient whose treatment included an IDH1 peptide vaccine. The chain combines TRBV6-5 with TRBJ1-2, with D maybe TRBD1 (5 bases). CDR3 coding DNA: TGTGCCAGCAGTTACAAACCGGGACTCTATGGCTACACCTTC. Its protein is CASSYKPGLYGYTF.